The 30 T cell receptor beta chains below come from one sample, sequenced in a study of Graves' ophthalmopathy and Graves' hyperthyroidism. Investigators amplified TCR beta CDR3 regions from RNA transcripts. HTBI-primed first-round RT-PCR preceded second-round multiplex PCR. TCRdb reprocessed the multiplex PCR reads via MiXCR and lists one record per CDR3 protein. The sample comprises about 400,000 distinct CDR3 sequences, 15% to 20% of which are singletons, and about 1.4% rests with the top ten. The sample was peripheral blood. The receptor source for this set is a woman aged 18-29 years with Graves' ophthalmopathy.

At least ten counts were recorded for this clonotype. This chain links TRBV6-5 with TRBJ2-5; D is uncertain. Trimming removed 0 bases from V and 3 bases from J, with 11 bases in between. This CDR3 is built from 15 residues. CDR1 is MNHEY and CDR2 is SVGAGI in the germline V gene. The CDR3 DNA is TGTGCCAGCAGTTACTCGAGAATCGTAAAAGAGACCCAGTACTTC. This codes for CASSYSRIVKETQYF.

This clonotype was counted ten times or more. The chain recombines TRBV10-1 with TRBJ1-2; a possible D gene is TRBD1 (5 bases). This CDR3 region has 13 residues. V dropped 4 bases and J dropped 3 bases, with 9 bases sitting between them. The germline gives CDR1 WNHNN, CDR2 SYGVQD (reference sequence). CDR3 sequence (DNA): TGCGCCAGCAGTGTAGGGGAGGACTATGGCTACACCTTC. Translated: CASSVGEDYGYTF.

In its sample, this clonotype was seen many times. The rearrangement joins TRBV7-2 to TRBJ2-2; weak D call: TRBD1 (6 bases). This CDR3 spans 14 amino acids. Trimming removed 6 bases from V and 6 bases from J, with 14 bases in between. CDR1 SGHTA and CDR2 FQGNSA come from the germline V gene. CDR3: CASSLRGSAGELFF. The CDR3, as DNA: TGTGCCAGCAGTCTAAGGGGGTCGGCCGGGGAGCTGTTTTTT.

This clonotype was counted between two and nine times. The CDR3 sequence: CASSQEQVRISYEQYF. CDR3 sequence (DNA): TGCGCCAGCAGCCAAGAGCAGGTCAGGATCTCCTACGAGCAGTACTTC. This chain connects TRBV4-1 to TRBJ2-7; D is uncertain. Germline-derived CDR1 and CDR2 are MGHRA and YSYEKL. V lost 0 bases, J lost 0 bases, and 12 bases lay in between. The CDR3 has 16 residues.

This clonotype was detected ten times or more. The chain is built from TRBV7-2 and TRBJ2-2; D not certain. This CDR3 has 11 residues. Germline lookup yields CDR1 SGHTA and CDR2 FQGNSA. The ends were cut back, 1 base at V and 8 bases at J, with 2 bases in the middle. The CDR3 nucleotides are TGTGCCAGCAGCTTAGAGGGGGAGCTGTTTTTT. Amino acid sequence: CASSLEGELFF.

Many counts were recorded for this clonotype. This rearrangement joins TRBV27 to TRBJ1-1; 10 bases align to TRBD1. The CDR3 is 17 amino acids. Germline V gene data show CDR1 as MNHEY and CDR2 as SMNVEV (reference sequence). The junction had 12 bases not matched to a gene; V was cut back by 8 bases and J by 0 bases. CDR3: CASAVLKTGGLNTEAFF. The CDR3 nucleotides are TGTGCCAGCGCAGTTCTTAAGACAGGGGGCCTGAACACTGAAGCTTTCTTT.

This clonotype was seen ten or more times. The rearrangement uses TRBV5-1 and TRBJ2-7; D gene ambiguous. Germline CDR1 and CDR2: SGHRS and YFSETQ. The V end lost 1 base, the J end lost 3 bases, and 11 bases lay between the germline ends. The CDR3 has 14 residues. CDR3 DNA sequence: TGCGCCAGCAGCTTGAATCTTCAGTTCTACGAGCAGTACTTC. It codes for CASSLNLQFYEQYF.

The chain recombines TRBV6-2 or TRBV6-3 with TRBJ2-5, with 12 bases identical to TRBD2. This CDR3 has 16 residues. The germline CDR1 and CDR2 sequences are MNHEY and SVGEGT. Trimming removed 6 bases from V and 1 base from J; junction bases left unmatched: 6. The CDR3 region is CASSLLAGGFQETQYF. In DNA, the CDR3 is TGTGCCAGCAGCCTACTAGCGGGAGGTTTCCAAGAGACCCAGTACTTC.

The sample holds many counts of this clonotype. The rearrangement joins TRBV6-2 or TRBV6-3 to TRBJ1-1; D is unclear. The germline V and J ends were trimmed by 6 bases and 1 base, with 3 bases remaining between them. The CDR3 sequence is 11 residues long. Germline CDR1 MNHEY, CDR2 SVGEGT. As DNA, the CDR3 is TGTGCCAGCAGGGAGAACACTGAAGCTTTCTTT. Translation gives CASRENTEAFF.

The genes are TRBV13 and TRBJ2-7; 7 positions agree with TRBD2. CDR3 length: 17 amino acids. Germline values: CDR1 PRHDT, CDR2 FYEKMQ (reference sequence). V shed 5 bases and J 7 bases; nucleotides not matched to a gene: 20. The CDR3 DNA reads TGTGCCAGCAGCCCGAACCCCGGATCGGGAGGAAGGTGGGAGCAGTACTTC. Translation: CASSPNPGSGGRWEQYF. Complete variable domain (other parts from reference TRBV13 and TRBJ2-7): AAGVIQSPRHLIKEKRETATLKCYPIPRHDTVYWYQQGPGQDPQFLISFYEKMQSDKGSIPDRFSAQQFSDYHSELNMSSLELGDSALYFCASSPNPGSGGRWEQYFGPGTRLTVT.

This clonotype was counted ten times or more. The V call is TRBV4-1, the J call TRBJ1-1; perhaps TRBD1 as D (6 bases). The CDR3 has 16 amino acids. Trimming pared 4 bases from V and 0 bases from J, leaving 15 bases between. Germline V gene lookup returns CDR1 MGHRA and CDR2 YSYEKL. DNA of the CDR3: TGCGCCAGCAGCCCCAGCGGGGGGGGCATGAACACTGAAGCTTTCTTT. Translated, it gives CASSPSGGGMNTEAFF.

A remark on this clonotype: Possible read error: a much larger clone is one base away. The CDR3 loop reads CASSQDGAGSYEQCF. The CDR3 region has the DNA TGTGCCAGCAGCCAAGATGGTGCGGGGTCCTACGAGCAGTGCTTC. The chain couples TRBV4-2 to TRBJ2-7, with D possibly matching TRBD2 (6 bases). Germline CDR1 and CDR2: LGHNA and YNFKEQ. The CDR3 consists of 15 residues.

This clonotype was detected many times. The rearrangement joins TRBV4-3 to TRBJ2-7; D is possibly TRBD2 (6 bases). The CDR3 loop spans 15 amino acids. Trimming took off 1 base at V and 4 bases at J, with 14 bases between the two ends. Looked up from germline, CDR1 is LGHNA and CDR2 is YSLEER. The CDR3 DNA follows: TGCGCCAGCAGCCAAGTGAATGGGGCGGGATACGAGCAGTACTTC. Translation: CASSQVNGAGYEQYF.

The chain links TRBV27 to TRBJ2-7, with D possibly being TRBD2 (5 bases). Germline V gives CDR1 MNHEY, CDR2 SMNVEV (reference sequence). CDR3 size: 14 residues. V lost 0 bases, J lost 7 bases, and 13 bases lay in between. The CDR3 DNA reads TGTGCCAGCAGTTTATCTGGGAGACTTAAGGAGCAGTACTTC. Translating gives CASSLSGRLKEQYF.

The sample holds many counts of this clonotype. The rearrangement joins TRBV5-5 to TRBJ2-7; 7 bases are a match to TRBD2. This CDR3 comprises 16 residues. Germline CDR1 SGHKS, CDR2 YYEKEE (reference sequence). V trimming: 5 bases; J trimming: 9 bases; junction bases outside the gene matches: 20. For the CDR3, the DNA is TGTGCCAGCAGTCTCCTCGGCAGCGGGGCCCTATTAGGGCAGTACTTC. Its translation is CASSLLGSGALLGQYF.

The rearrangement links TRBV6-1 to TRBJ2-7; tentatively, D is TRBD2 (5 bases). The germline V gene has CDR1 MNHNS and CDR2 SASEGT. Deletions cut 8 bases from V and 3 bases from J, with 11 bases between. The CDR3 extends over 12 amino acids. The CDR3, as DNA: TGTGCCAGCGCCAGCGGAAACTACGAGCAGTACTTC. Translated, it gives CASASGNYEQYF.

There are many counts of this clonotype. Here the CDR3 reads CSASAPFNYGYTF. CDR3 nucleotide sequence: TGCAGTGCTTCGGCCCCCTTTAACTATGGCTACACCTTC. The chain carries TRBV20-1 and TRBJ1-2; D not resolved. Germline V CDR1 and CDR2: DFQATT, SNEGSKA (reference sequence). V was cut by 5 bases and J by 1 base, with 11 bases left in between. This CDR3 is 13 amino acids long.

This clonotype was picked up many times. The V and J genes are TRBV13 and TRBJ1-5; possibly TRBD1 for D (5 bases). The CDR3 has 17 residues. Germline-derived CDR1 and CDR2 are PRHDT and FYEKMQ (reference sequence). V was pared by 0 bases and J by 1 base, with 13 bases between. The CDR3 region is CASSLGGFGASNQPQHF. As DNA, the CDR3 is TGTGCCAGCAGCTTAGGGGGGTTTGGGGCGAGCAATCAGCCCCAGCATTTT.

This clonotype was observed many times. The rearrangement joins TRBV30 to TRBJ1-2, with no clear D. CDR1 is GTSNPN, CDR2 SVGIG, per germline (reference sequence). The CDR3 runs 11 residues. CDR3 amino acids: CVERGEWGYTF. For the CDR3, the DNA is TGTGTAGAGCGGGGAGAATGGGGCTACACCTTC. Complete variable domain (other parts from reference TRBV30 and TRBJ1-2): SQTIHQWPATLVQPVGSPLSLECTVEGTSNPNLYWYRQAAGRGLQLLFYSVGIGQISSEVPQNLSASRPQDRQFILSSKKLLLSDSGFYLCVERGEWGYTFGSGTRLTVV.

This clonotype was seen ten or more times. The rearrangement joins TRBV27 to TRBJ1-4; 8 nucleotides match TRBD1. V dropped 6 bases and J dropped 3; count of bases not matched to a gene: 9. The CDR3 is 16 residues long. CDR1 and CDR2 from the germline V gene are MNHEY and SMNVEV (reference sequence). The CDR3 nucleotides read TGTGCCAGCAGCCAAGGACAGGGCTCTTCTAATGAAAAACTGTTTTTT. Residues: CASSQGQGSSNEKLFF.

This clonotype has at least ten counts. The gene calls are TRBV7-2 and TRBJ2-7; possible D gene TRBD1, 5 bases. The CDR3 has 15 residues. V shed 3 bases and J shed 0 bases, with 12 bases lying between them. Per germline, CDR1 SGHTA and CDR2 FQGNSA. CDR3 nucleotide sequence: TGTGCCAGCAGCTTTGGGGCAGGCAGCTCCTACGAGCAGTACTTC. Translating it yields CASSFGAGSSYEQYF.

This clonotype has ten or more counts. The chain combines TRBV28 with TRBJ1-2, with unresolved D. This CDR3 comprises 15 residues. V gave up 5 bases and J gave up 8 bases, with 21 bases separating them. Germline lookup yields CDR1 MDHEN and CDR2 SYDVKM. Written as DNA, the CDR3 is TGTGCCAGCAGTCCCAACTGGGCAGGCGGGTTCGGCTACACCTTC. It encodes CASSPNWAGGFGYTF.

Many counts were recorded for this clonotype. V is TRBV6-1 and J is TRBJ2-7, with D possibly matching TRBD1 (6 bases). CDR1 and CDR2 (germline): MNHNS, SASEGT. The ends were cut back, 6 bases at V and 0 bases at J, with 24 bases in the middle. CDR3 length equals 18 residues. This CDR3 is CASRNLDSSRLSSYEQYF. Written as DNA, the CDR3 is TGTGCCAGCAGGAACCTGGACAGTTCCCGACTAAGCTCCTACGAGCAGTACTTC.

This clonotype showed up many times. The chain links TRBV28 to TRBJ2-4; the D gene is possibly TRBD2 (5 bases). The CDR3 runs 15 residues. Per germline, CDR1 MDHEN and CDR2 SYDVKM. Trimming left V 1 base short and J 1 base short, with 8 bases between. DNA for the CDR3: TGTGCCAGCAGTTTATCGGGGAACGCCAAAAACATTCAGTACTTC. As protein: CASSLSGNAKNIQYF.

This clonotype was seen only a few times. This may be a read error, as it is one base from a much larger clone. In DNA form, the CDR3 reads TGTGCCTGGAGTGCCCCTCCGTCCACCAGAGCCCATCAGCCCCAGCATTTT. Encoded protein: CAWSAPPSTRAHQPQHF. The chain couples TRBV30 to TRBJ1-5; no clear D. Trimming removed 1 base at V and 5 bases at J, with 21 bases between. This CDR3 contains 17 residues. CDR1 and CDR2 from the germline V gene are GTSNPN and SVGIG (reference sequence).

The rearrangement uses TRBV12-3 or TRBV12-4 and TRBJ1-5, with D maybe TRBD1 (6 bases). The V and J ends lost 4 bases and 5 bases respectively, with 12 bases between them. CDR3 length: 14 amino acids. The CDR3 here is CASSSDSQHQPQHF. The DNA of the CDR3 is TGTGCCAGCAGTTCGGACAGTCAGCATCAGCCCCAGCATTTT.

This clonotype occurred many times. The J gene is TRBJ1-2, the V gene TRBV6-5; TRBD1 agrees at 8 bases. The length of the CDR3 is 13 residues. Germline V CDR1 and CDR2: MNHEY, SVGAGI. V lost 6 bases to trimming and J lost 6 bases; unmatched junction nucleotides: 6. The chain's CDR3 is CASRYGQGNGYTF. DNA of the CDR3: TGTGCCAGCAGATACGGACAGGGAAATGGCTACACCTTC.

This clonotype was seen repeatedly, ten times or more. This chain joins TRBV7-2 and TRBJ1-5, with D uncertain. The CDR3 contains 14 residues. The V and J ends lost 2 bases and 9 bases respectively, with 14 bases between them. The germline gives CDR1 SGHTA, CDR2 FQGNSA. For the CDR3, the DNA is TGTGCCAGCAGCTTAAGGTGGCTAATGCGGCCCCAGCATTTT. Protein: CASSLRWLMRPQHF.

This clonotype was seen many times. The gene calls are TRBV28 and TRBJ2-7; 8 nucleotides match TRBD1. The CDR3 spans 16 residues. Germline V gives CDR1 MDHEN, CDR2 SYDVKM. V dropped 5 bases and J dropped 7; count of bases not matched to a gene: 16. The CDR3: CASSDQSTGARREQYF. The DNA of the CDR3 is TGTGCCAGCAGTGACCAATCGACAGGGGCCCGTCGAGAGCAGTACTTC. The whole variable domain, filled in from reference TRBV28 and TRBJ2-7, reads DVKVTQSSRYLVKRTGEKVFLECVQDMDHENMFWYRQDPGLGLRLIYFSYDVKMKEKGDIPEGYSVSREKKERFSLILESASTNQTSMYLCASSDQSTGARREQYFGPGTRLTVT.

This clonotype was detected ten times or more. The chain links TRBV29-1 to TRBJ2-7; 8 nucleotides match TRBD2. J lost 3 bases, V lost 7 bases, and 11 bases had no gene match. Germline CDR1 SQVTM, CDR2 ANQGSEA. CDR3 length: 14 residues. The CDR3 reads CSAKAGLEGYEQYF. The CDR3 nucleotides read TGCAGCGCTAAAGCGGGACTAGAAGGCTACGAGCAGTACTTC.